This TCR beta chain was documented in a study of blood T cell repertoires in COVID-19 (dated by TCRdb to about 2020). Turning to the overall study: The collaborator samples originated in the United States, Italy and Spain and spanned the acute and convalescent phases of COVID-19. The material from the prospective study consisted of cDNA or gDNA derived from T cells, B-cell-depleted T cells, or PBMCs. The dataset comprised deeply sampled blood TCRbeta repertoires from subjects exposed to, actively infected with, or recovered from COVID-19. The repertoires were made available in a free public database intended to serve as a resource for research on the immune response to SARS-CoV-2. The samples were drawn from two sources: the first 160 participants of the ongoing ImmuneRACE study, and fewer than 1,500 subjects contributed by 6 global collaborators. Nearly every sample came with metadata listing a de-identified subject ID, COVID-19 status, age in years and sex. HLA class I and class II types, where available, came from metadata supplied by the sample provider rather than from assay-based typing. Overall study outcomes, separate from this receptor: Clinical and demographic metadata were provided uncurated, with the amount varying by source and participant.

For this clone: It has no known antigen specificity. Per-base quality was not reported, and no clone a single base away is much larger than it.

The collaborating institutions used their own protocols to collect whole blood in K2EDTA tubes. Collaborator samples were shipped for TCRbeta analysis as frozen whole blood, isolated PBMCs, or DNA extracted from either sample type. For CDR1 and CDR2, the germline V gene (reference sequence) lists SGHNT and YYREEE. The CDR3 measures 16 amino acids from cysteine to phenylalanine. Only the CDR3 portion is preserved as DNA: 48 bases, with reading frame beginning at the first base. V and J are truncated by 7 bases and 2 bases respectively, leaving an intervening sequence of 20 bases. TCRbeta CDR3 regions were amplified from genomic DNA by means of the immunoSEQ Assay, a bias-controlled multiplex PCR. Concerning the study's data processing: Nucleated cell counts per sample were estimated from amplification of reference gene primers within the assay. To quantify the absolute abundance of each unique TCRbeta CDR3 rearrangement, sequence reads were collapsed and filtered. For each sample, productive Simpson clonality was calculated as the square root of Simpson's diversity index across productive rearrangements. TCRdb took over this immuneACCESS table, retaining in-frame rearrangements with V and J assigned. Such tables are incomplete; in checked studies, under half of the missing clones stem from an unresolved V gene, and the remainder is unexplained. From that table come the V and J calls and clone size; the DNA was used to work out D and trimming. Within this sample are 150,000 to 200,000 clones, with 88% of them counted one time only. The ten largest make up 5% to 6.5% of the sample.

This receptor chain uses TRBV5-4 and TRBJ2-3; the D gene is unclear. Sequenced: peripheral blood. This sequence originates from a man between 40 and 49 years old with active or convalescent COVID-19. Here is the DNA: TGTGCCAGCCCACCCCCTAGACTGGAAAACACAGATACGCAGTATTTT. The resulting protein is CASPPPRLENTDTQYF.